This T cell receptor beta chain was retrieved from a study of shared clonotypes between healthy human individuals. The overall study: CD4 naive cells filled three plates per donor, CD4 memory three, CD8 naive two and CD8 memory one.

The trim removed 4 bases at V and 4 bases at J, leaving 9 bases unmatched. The germline CDR1 and CDR2 sequences are SGHNT and YYREEE (reference sequence). This CDR3 spans 15 amino acids. Broader study findings: Only a few donors were included, so the genetic and exposure-history diversity represented was limited.

Turning to this clone: Its antigen is unknown.

The assay was run at deep level. Per the original data handling: There were no quality scores in the junction-only immunoSEQ sequences, so filtering differed. Assay: immunoSEQ multiplex PCR; the TCRdb copy retains only in-frame clones and omits some. D and trimming were read from the DNA, whereas the V and J calls and clone size are those reported in that table. The data contain 2 million to 2.5 million clones, 85% to 95% of them singletons. The sequencing input was naive CD4+ T cells sorted from blood. Specified subset: CD45RA+ positively selected. The chain joins TRBV5-4 to TRBJ1-2; 8 bases match TRBD1. The origin of this receptor is a man between 18 and 35 years old in good health. CDR3 DNA sequence: TGTGCCAGCAGCCCGGACAGGGTAACAATCTATGGCTACACCTTC. It yields the protein CASSPDRVTIYGYTF.